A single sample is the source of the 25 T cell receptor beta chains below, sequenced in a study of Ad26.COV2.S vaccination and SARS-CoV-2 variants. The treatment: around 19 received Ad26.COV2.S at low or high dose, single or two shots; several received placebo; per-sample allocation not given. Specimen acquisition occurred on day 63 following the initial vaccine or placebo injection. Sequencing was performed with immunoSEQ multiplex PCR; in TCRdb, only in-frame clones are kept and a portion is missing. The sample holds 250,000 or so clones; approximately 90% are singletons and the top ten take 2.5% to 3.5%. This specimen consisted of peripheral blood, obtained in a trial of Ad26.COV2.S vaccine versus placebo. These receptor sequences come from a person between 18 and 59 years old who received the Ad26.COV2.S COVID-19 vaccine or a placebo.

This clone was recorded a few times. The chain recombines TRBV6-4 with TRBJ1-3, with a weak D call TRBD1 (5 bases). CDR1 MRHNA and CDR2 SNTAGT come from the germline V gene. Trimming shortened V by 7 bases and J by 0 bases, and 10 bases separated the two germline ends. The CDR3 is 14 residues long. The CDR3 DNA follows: TGTGCCAGCAACGGGACGGACTCTGGAAACACCATATATTTT. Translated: CASNGTDSGNTIYF.

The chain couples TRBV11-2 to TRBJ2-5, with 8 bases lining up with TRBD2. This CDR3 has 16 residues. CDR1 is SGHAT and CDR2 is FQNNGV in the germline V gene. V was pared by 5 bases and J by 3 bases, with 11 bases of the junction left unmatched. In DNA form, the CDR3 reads TGTGCCAGCAGCCGGACTAGCTTGGGGCAAAAAGAGACCCAGTACTTC. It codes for CASSRTSLGQKETQYF. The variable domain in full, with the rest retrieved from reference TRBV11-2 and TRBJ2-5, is EAGVAQSPRYKIIEKRQSVAFWCNPISGHATLYWYQQILGQGPKLLIQFQNNGVVDDSQLPKDRFSAERLKGVDSTLKIQPAKLEDSAVYLCASSRTSLGQKETQYFGPGTRLLVL.

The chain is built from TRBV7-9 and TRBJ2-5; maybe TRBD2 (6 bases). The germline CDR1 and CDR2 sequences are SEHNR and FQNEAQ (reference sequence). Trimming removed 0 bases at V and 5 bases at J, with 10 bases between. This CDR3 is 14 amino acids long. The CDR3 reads CASSLAGGRETQYF. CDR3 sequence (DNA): TGTGCCAGCAGCTTAGCGGGAGGAAGGGAGACCCAGTACTTC.

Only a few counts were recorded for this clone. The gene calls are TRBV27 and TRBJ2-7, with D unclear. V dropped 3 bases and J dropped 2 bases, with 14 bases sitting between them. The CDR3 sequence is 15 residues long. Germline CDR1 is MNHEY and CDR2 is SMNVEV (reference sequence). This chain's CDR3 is CASSLAPANTYEQYF. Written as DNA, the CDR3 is TGTGCCAGCAGTTTGGCGCCAGCGAACACCTACGAGCAGTACTTC.

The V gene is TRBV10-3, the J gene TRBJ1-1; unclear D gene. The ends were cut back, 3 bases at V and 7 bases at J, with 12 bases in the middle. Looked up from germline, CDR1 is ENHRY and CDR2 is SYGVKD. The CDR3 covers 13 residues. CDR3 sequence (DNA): TGTGCCATCAGTGAACCTCACACTATTGAAGCTTTCTTT. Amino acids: CAISEPHTIEAFF.

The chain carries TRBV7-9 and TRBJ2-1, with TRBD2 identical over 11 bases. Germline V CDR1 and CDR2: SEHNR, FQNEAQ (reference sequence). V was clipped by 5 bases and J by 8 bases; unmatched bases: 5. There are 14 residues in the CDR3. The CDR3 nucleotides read TGTGCCAGCAGCCCTAGCGGGAGGCCCCATGAGCAGTTCTTC. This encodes CASSPSGRPHEQFF.

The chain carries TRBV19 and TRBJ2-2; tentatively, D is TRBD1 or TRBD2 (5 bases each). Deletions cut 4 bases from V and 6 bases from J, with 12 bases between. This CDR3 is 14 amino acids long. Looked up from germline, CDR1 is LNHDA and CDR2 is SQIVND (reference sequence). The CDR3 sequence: CASSTGPGPGELFF. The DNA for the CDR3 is TGTGCCAGTAGTACGGGGCCCGGCCCCGGGGAGCTGTTTTTT.

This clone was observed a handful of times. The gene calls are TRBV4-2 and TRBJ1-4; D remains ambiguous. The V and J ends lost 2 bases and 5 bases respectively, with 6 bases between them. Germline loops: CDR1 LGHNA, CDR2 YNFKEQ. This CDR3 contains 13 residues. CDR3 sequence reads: CASSQTNNEKLFF. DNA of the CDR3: TGTGCCAGCAGCCAAACCAACAATGAAAAACTGTTTTTT.

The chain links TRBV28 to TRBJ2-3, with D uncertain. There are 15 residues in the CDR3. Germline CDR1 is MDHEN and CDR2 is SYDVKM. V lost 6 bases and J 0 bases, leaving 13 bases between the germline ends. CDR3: CASSPLRISTDTQYF. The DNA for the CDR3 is TGTGCCAGCAGCCCCCTACGGATTAGCACAGATACGCAGTATTTT.

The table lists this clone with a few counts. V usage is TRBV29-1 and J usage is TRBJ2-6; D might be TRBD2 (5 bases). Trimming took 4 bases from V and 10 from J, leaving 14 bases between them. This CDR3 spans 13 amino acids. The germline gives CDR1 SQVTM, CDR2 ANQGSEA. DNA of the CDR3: TGCAGCGTTGGCGAAGGACTGCTAAACGTCCTGACTTTC. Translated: CSVGEGLLNVLTF.

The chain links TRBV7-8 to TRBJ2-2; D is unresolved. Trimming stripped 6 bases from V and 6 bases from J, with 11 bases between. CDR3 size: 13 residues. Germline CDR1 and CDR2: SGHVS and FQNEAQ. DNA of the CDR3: TGTGCCAGCAGTTATGAGCGACCCGGGGAGCTGTTTTTT. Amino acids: CASSYERPGELFF.

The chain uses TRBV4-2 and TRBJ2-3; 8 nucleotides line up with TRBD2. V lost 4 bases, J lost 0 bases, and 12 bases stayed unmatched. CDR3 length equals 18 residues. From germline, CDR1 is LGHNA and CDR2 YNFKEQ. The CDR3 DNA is TGTGCCAGCAGCCTCCCCGGGCGGGGGGCCTCTAGCACAGATACGCAGTATTTT. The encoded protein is CASSLPGRGASSTDTQYF.

CDR3 nucleotides: TGCGCCAGCAGCTCGGACGGAGAACAGCCCCAGCATTTT. Its translation is CASSSDGEQPQHF. The rearrangement joins TRBV5-1 to TRBJ1-5; D ambiguous. The CDR3 loop spans 13 amino acids. CDR1 is SGHRS and CDR2 is YFSETQ in the germline V gene. The V end lost 3 bases, the J end lost 7 bases, and 11 bases lay between the germline ends.

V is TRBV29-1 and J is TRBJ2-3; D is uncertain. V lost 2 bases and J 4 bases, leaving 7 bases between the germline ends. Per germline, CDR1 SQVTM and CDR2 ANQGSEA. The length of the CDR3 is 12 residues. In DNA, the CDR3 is TGCAGCGTTGAATCCGTTCCAGATACGCAGTATTTT. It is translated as CSVESVPDTQYF.

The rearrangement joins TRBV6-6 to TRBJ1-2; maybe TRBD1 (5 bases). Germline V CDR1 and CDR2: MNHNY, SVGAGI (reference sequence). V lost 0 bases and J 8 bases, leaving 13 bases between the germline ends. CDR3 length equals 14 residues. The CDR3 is CASSYSGGASGYTF. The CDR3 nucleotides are TGTGCCAGCAGTTACTCGGGTGGGGCGTCCGGCTACACCTTC.

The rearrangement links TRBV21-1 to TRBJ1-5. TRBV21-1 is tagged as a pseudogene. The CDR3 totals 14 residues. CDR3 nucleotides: TGTGCCAGCAGCAAAGGGGGGAGGGATCAGCCCCAGCATTTT. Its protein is CASSKGGRDQPQHF.

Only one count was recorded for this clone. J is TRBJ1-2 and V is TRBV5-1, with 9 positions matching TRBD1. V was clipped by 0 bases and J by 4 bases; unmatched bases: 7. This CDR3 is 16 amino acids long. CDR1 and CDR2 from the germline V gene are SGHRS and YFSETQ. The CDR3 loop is CASSLASGQGGYGYTF. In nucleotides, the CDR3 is TGCGCCAGCAGCTTGGCGTCGGGACAGGGAGGCTATGGCTACACCTTC.

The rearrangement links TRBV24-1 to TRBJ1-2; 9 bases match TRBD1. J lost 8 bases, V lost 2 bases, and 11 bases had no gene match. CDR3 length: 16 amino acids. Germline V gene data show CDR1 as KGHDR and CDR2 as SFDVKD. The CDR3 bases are TGTGCCACCAGTGATTCCTCTGGACAGGGGCGGAGGGGCTACACCTTC. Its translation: CATSDSSGQGRRGYTF.

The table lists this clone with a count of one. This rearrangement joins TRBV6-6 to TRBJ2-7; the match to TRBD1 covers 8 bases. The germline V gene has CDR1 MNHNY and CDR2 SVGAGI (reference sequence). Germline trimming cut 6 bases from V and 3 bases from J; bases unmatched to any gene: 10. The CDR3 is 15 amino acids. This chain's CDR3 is CASSPQGGQFYEQYF. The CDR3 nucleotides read TGTGCCAGCAGCCCACAGGGGGGACAGTTCTACGAGCAGTACTTC.

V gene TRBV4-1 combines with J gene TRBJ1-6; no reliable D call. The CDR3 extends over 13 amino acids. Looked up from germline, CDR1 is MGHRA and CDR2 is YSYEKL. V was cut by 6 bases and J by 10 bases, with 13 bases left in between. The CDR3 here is CASRSHWNSPLHF. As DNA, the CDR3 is TGCGCCAGCAGATCTCATTGGAACTCACCCCTCCACTTT.

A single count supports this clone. CDR3 in amino acids: CASSLWLEETQYF. The CDR3 coding sequence is TGCGCCAGCAGCTTATGGCTAGAAGAGACCCAGTACTTC. The chain is built from TRBV5-1 and TRBJ2-5; D not resolved. The length of the CDR3 is 13 residues. From germline, CDR1 is SGHRS and CDR2 YFSETQ. V was shortened by 2 bases and J by 3 bases, with 8 bases between the two germline ends. Full variable domain (outside the CDR3, taken from reference TRBV5-1 and TRBJ2-5): KAGVTQTPRYLIKTRGQQVTLSCSPISGHRSVSWYQQTPGQGLQFLFEYFSETQRNKGNFPGRFSGRQFSNSRSEMNVSTLELGDSALYLCASSLWLEETQYFGPGTRLLVL.

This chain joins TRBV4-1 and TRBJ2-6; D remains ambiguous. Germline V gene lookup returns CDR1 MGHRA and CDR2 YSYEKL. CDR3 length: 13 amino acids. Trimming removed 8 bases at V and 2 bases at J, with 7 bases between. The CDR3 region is CASHTTGANVLTF. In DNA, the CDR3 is TGCGCCAGCCATACAACTGGGGCCAACGTCCTGACTTTC.

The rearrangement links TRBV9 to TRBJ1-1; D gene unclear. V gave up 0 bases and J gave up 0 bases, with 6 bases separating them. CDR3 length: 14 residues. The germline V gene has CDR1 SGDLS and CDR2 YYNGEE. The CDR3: CASSVDPLNTEAFF. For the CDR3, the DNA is TGTGCCAGCAGCGTAGACCCTTTGAACACTGAAGCTTTCTTT.

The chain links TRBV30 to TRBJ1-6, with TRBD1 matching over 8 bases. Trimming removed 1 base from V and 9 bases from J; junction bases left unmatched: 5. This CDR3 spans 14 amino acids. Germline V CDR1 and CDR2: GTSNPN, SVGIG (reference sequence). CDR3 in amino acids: CAWSDQGALSPLHF. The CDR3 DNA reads TGTGCCTGGAGTGATCAGGGGGCACTTTCACCCCTCCACTTT.

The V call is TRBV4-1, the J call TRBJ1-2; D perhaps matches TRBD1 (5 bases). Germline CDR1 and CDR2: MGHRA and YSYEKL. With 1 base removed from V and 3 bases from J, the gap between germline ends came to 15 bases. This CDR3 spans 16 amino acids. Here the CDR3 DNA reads TGCGCCAGCAGCCAAGGCTTCCGGGGCCTTCACTATGGCTACACCTTC. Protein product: CASSQGFRGLHYGYTF.